This is a list of T cell receptor beta chains from one sample in a study of CD8 T cells in ankylosing spondylitis. Using its own MiXCR run on the 5' RACE reads, TCRdb lists one record per CDR3 protein. The sample lists more than 500,000 distinct CDR3 sequences, roughly 5.3% occurring once. Sequencing input: blood, either unsorted or a sorted T cell fraction (not recorded which). The receptors were sampled from a male donor with ankylosing spondylitis. Both conserved end residues are part of each CDR3. Fields, in order: J gene, V gene, CDR3 protein.

TRBJ2-3	TRBV20-1	CSAPGVFTDTQYF
TRBJ1-6	TRBV11-2	CASSLDGTGYSPLHF
TRBJ1-1	TRBV7-9	CASSPTGRATEAFF
TRBJ1-6	TRBV2	CASKGSSYNSPLHF
TRBJ1-2	TRBV5-5	CASSLGPGGSYGYTF
TRBJ1-2	TRBV9	CASSVEWGAGYTF
TRBJ1-2	TRBV6-2/TRBV6-3	CASSYSSRGGNYGYTF
TRBJ2-3	TRBV15	CATSNRWGSGSTDTQYF
TRBJ1-1	TRBV20-1	CSARVYNRQGATEAFF
TRBJ1-2	TRBV20-1	CSAAFNYGYTF
TRBJ2-7	TRBV7-2	CASSFAAGAYEQYF
TRBJ1-1	TRBV15	CATSRARGLGIEAFF
TRBJ1-6	TRBV7-9	CASSFGESPLHF
TRBJ2-5	TRBV29-1	CSVAGQLNLTQYF
TRBJ2-5	TRBV20-1	CSAVDRPETQYF
TRBJ1-5	TRBV7-8	CASSNSRARRIDQPQHF
TRBJ2-2	TRBV5-1	CASSQSSPGTGELFF
TRBJ2-7	TRBV4-3	CASSQDRLGSYEQYF
TRBJ2-7	TRBV28	CASSLFVGGYSYEQYF
TRBJ1-1	TRBV20-1	CSAKVLGGPNTEAFF
TRBJ2-1	TRBV20-1	CSAKSGYSYNEQFF
TRBJ2-1	TRBV27	CASRSRPRTGRSYNEQFF
TRBJ1-3	TRBV29-1	CSVEDRNSGNTIYF
TRBJ2-3	TRBV5-1	CASSPGSGGIEDTQYF
TRBJ2-1	TRBV5-1	CASSSGLAPRDEQFF
TRBJ1-1	TRBV4-2	CASSQDQGRGNTEAFF
TRBJ2-1	TRBV7-2	CASSLGRLAGGLEQFF
TRBJ2-1	TRBV20-1	CSARKGGAEYEQFF
TRBJ2-6	TRBV4-1	CASLGVRKGANVLTF
TRBJ1-5	TRBV12-3/TRBV12-4	CASSFGTGNQPQHF
TRBJ1-2	TRBV12-3/TRBV12-4	CASSLQVDYGYTF
TRBJ2-7	TRBV6-2/TRBV6-3	CASSFAGRLGAEQYF
TRBJ2-2	TRBV7-2	CASSFPLSRDYTGELFF
TRBJ2-5	TRBV5-1	CASSMGRVQETQYF
TRBJ1-1	TRBV20-1	CSARETGTMAFF
TRBJ2-3	TRBV6-5	CASSYREELPNTQYF
TRBJ2-7	TRBV4-1	CASSQTGQGITYEQYF
TRBJ2-7	TRBV5-5	CASSLVNSYEQYF
TRBJ1-2	TRBV24-1	CATSARDSFYGYTF
TRBJ2-3	TRBV15	CATRRQATDTQYF
TRBJ2-1	TRBV20-1	CSAPTYWEQFF
TRBJ2-1	TRBV3-1	CASKPPPGQGFDGEQFF
TRBJ1-2	TRBV6-5	CASSYSGLAYYGYTF
TRBJ1-2	TRBV12-3/TRBV12-4	CASSREFPDYGYTF
TRBJ2-7	TRBV11-2	CASSFTVGLPSEQYF
TRBJ1-3	TRBV4-1	CASSREIRGPSGNTIYF
TRBJ1-2	TRBV4-2	CASSPRTGGIYGYTF
TRBJ2-5	TRBV9	CASSVGGQGLQETQYF
TRBJ2-1	TRBV7-2	CASSLRRGTSGRPRNEQFF
TRBJ2-7	TRBV12-3/TRBV12-4	CASSGRESYEQYF
TRBJ1-2	TRBV5-1	CASSIGGMDGYTF
TRBJ2-2	TRBV12-3/TRBV12-4	CASSFLAGGRFGELFF
TRBJ1-1	TRBV6-1	CASSAQGGAEAFF
TRBJ1-2	TRBV6-5	CASSYSGSGFYGYTF
TRBJ2-2	TRBV4-3	CASSQDPGPSKSGELFF
TRBJ2-3	TRBV28	CASTGTSGRRDTQYF
TRBJ2-1	TRBV20-1	CSARSGSPLNEQFF
TRBJ2-7	TRBV4-2	CASSRQINEQYF